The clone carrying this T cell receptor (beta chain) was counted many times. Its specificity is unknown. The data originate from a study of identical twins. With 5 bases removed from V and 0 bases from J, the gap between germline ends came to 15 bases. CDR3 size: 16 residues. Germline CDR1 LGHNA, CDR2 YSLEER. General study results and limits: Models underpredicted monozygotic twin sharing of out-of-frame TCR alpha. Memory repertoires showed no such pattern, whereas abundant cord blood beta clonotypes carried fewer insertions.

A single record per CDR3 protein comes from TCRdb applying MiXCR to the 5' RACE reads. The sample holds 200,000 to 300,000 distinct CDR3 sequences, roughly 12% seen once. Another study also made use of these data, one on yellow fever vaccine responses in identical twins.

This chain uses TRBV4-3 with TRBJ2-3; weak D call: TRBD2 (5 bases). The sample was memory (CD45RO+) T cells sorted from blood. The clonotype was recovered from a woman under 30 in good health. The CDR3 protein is CASSRTWPESTDTQYF. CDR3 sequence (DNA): TGCGCCAGCAGCAGGACTTGGCCGGAGAGCACAGATACGCAGTATTTT.